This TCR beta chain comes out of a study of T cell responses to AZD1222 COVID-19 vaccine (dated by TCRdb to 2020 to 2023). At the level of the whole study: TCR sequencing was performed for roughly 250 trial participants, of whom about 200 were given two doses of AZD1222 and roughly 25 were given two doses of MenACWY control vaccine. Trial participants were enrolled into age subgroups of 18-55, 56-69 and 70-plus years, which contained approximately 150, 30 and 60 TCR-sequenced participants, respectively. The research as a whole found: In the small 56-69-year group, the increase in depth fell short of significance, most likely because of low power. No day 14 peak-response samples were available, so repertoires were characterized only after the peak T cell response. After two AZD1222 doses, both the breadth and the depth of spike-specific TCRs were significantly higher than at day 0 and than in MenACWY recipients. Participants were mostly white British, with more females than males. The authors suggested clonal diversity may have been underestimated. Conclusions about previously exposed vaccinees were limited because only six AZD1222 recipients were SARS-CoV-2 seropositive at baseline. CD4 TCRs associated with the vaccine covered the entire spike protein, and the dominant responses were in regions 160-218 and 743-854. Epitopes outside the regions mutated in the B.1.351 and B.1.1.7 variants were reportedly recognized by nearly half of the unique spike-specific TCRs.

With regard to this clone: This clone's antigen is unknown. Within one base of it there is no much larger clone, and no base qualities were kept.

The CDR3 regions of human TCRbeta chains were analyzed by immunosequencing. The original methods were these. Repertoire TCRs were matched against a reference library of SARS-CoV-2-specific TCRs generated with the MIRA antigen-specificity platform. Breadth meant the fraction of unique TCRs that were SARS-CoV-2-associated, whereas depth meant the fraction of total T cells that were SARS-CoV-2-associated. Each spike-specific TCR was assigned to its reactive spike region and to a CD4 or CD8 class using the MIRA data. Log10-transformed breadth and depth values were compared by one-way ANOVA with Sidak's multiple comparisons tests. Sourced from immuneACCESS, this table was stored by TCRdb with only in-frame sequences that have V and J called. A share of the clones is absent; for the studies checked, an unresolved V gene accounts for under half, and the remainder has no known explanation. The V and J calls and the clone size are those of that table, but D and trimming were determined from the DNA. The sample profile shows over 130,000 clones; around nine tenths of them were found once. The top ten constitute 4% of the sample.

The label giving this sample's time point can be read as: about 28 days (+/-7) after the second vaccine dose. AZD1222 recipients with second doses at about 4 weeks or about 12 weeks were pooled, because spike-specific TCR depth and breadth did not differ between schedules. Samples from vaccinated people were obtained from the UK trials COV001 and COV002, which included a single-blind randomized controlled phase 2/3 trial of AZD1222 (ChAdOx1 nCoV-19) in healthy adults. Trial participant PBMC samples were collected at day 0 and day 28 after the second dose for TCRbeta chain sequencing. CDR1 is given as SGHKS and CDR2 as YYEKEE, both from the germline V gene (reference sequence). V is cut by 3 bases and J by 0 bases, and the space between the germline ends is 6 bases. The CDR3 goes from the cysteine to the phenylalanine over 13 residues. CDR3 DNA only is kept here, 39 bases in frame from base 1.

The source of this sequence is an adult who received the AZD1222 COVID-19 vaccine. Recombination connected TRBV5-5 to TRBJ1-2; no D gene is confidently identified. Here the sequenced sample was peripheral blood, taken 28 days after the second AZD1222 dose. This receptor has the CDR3 CASSSRPNYGYTF. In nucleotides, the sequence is TGTGCCAGCAGCTCGCGCCCTAACTATGGCTACACCTTC.